Listed here is a single TCR beta chain. Antigen unknown. The record originates from a study of cytomegalovirus exposure and HLA in healthy donors. Study results and caveats: Some segments of the V type, notably TRBV6-2 and TRBV6-3, were excluded as indistinguishable. TCR beta V- and J-gene trimming was later associated with a missense DCLRE1C variant. It emerged from a later analysis that several of the most significant clusters appeared to be linked to common viral pathogens.

The donors (healthy individuals) were bone marrow donors. V was shortened by 1 base and J by 2 bases, with 11 bases between the two germline ends. Per germline, CDR1 SGHTA and CDR2 FQGNSA. The CDR3 consists of 15 residues. The primer mix had 60 Vbeta and 13 Jbeta primers. Assay: immunoSEQ multiplex PCR; the TCRdb copy retains only in-frame clones and omits some. There are about 170,000 clones in the sample; approximately 80% occur only once, and around 3.2% lies in the top ten. The chain joins TRBV7-2 to TRBJ2-5; D might be TRBD2 (6 bases). The sequence was collected from a woman aged 50 to 65 in good health and CMV-seropositive. The sequencing input was PBMCs. In DNA, the CDR3 is TGTGCCAGCAGCTTAGATGCGGGATGGCAAGAGACCCAGTACTTC. Translating it yields CASSLDAGWQETQYF.